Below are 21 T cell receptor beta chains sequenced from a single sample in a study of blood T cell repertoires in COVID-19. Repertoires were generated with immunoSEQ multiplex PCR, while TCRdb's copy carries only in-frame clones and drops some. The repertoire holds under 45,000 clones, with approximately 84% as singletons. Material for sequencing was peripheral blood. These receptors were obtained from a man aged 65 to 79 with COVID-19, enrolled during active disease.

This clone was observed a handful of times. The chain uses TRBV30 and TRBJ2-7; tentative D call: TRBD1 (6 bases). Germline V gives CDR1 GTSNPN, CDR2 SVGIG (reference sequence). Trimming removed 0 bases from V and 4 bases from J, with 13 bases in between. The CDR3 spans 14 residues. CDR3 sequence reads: CAWSVGDRIYEQYF. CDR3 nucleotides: TGTGCCTGGAGTGTAGGCGACAGGATTTACGAGCAGTACTTC.

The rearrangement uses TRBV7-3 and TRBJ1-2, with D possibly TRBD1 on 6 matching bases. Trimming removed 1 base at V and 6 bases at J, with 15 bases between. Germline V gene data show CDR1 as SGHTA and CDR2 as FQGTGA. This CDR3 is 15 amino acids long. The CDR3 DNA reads TGTGCCAGCAGCTTAAGTGGCCAGAACAGGGATGGCTACACCTTC. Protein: CASSLSGQNRDGYTF.

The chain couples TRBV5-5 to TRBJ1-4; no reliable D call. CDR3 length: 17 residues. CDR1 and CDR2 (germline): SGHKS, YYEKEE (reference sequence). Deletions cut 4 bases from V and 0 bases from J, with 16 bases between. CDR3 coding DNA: TGTGCCAGCAGCCCACGGTCGCGGCCCTCAACTAATGAAAAACTGTTTTTT. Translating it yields CASSPRSRPSTNEKLFF. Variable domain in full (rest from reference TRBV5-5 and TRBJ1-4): DAGVTQSPTHLIKTRGQQVTLRCSPISGHKSVSWYQQVLGQGPQFIFQYYEKEERGRGNFPDRFSARQFPNYSSELNVNALLLGDSALYLCASSPRSRPSTNEKLFFGSGTQLSVL.

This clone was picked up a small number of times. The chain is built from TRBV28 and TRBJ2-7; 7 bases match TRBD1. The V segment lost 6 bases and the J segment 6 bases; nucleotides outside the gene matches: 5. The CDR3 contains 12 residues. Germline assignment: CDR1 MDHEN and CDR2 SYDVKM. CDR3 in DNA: TGTGCCAGCAGCACAGGGGTTCCCGAGCAGTACTTC. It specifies CASSTGVPEQYF.

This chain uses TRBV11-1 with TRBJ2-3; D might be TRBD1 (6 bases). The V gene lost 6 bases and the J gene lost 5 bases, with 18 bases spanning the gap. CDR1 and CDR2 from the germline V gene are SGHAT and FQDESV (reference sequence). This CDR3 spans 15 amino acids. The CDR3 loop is CASSWGHARRDTQYF. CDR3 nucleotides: TGTGCCAGCAGTTGGGGACACGCCAGGAGAGATACGCAGTATTTT.

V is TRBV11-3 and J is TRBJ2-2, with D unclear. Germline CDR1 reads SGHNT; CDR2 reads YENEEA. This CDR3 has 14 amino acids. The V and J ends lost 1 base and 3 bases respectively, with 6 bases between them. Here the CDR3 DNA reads TGTGCCAGCAGCTTAGGGCGGCACACCGGGGAGCTGTTTTTT. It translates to CASSLGRHTGELFF.

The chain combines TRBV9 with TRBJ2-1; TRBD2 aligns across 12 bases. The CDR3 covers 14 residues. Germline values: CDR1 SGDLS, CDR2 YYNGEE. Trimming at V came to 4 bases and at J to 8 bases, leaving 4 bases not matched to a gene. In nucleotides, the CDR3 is TGTGCCAGCAGCACCCGACTAGCGGGAGATGAGCAGTTCTTC. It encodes CASSTRLAGDEQFF.

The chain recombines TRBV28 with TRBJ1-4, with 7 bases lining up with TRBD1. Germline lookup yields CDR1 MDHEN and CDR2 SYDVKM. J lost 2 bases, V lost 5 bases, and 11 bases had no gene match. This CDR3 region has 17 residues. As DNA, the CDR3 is TGTGCCAGCAGTCTTCCCCTTACAGGGGCCACTAATGAAAAACTGTTTTTT. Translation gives CASSLPLTGATNEKLFF.

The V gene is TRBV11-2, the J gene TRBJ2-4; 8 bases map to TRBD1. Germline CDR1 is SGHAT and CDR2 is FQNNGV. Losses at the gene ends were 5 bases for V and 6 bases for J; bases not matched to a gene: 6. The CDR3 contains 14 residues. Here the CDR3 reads CASSLTGGLNIQYF. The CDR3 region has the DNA TGTGCCAGCAGCCTTACAGGGGGATTAAACATTCAGTACTTC. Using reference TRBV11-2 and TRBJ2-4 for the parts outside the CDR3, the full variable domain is EAGVAQSPRYKIIEKRQSVAFWCNPISGHATLYWYQQILGQGPKLLIQFQNNGVVDDSQLPKDRFSAERLKGVDSTLKIQPAKLEDSAVYLCASSLTGGLNIQYFGAGTRLSVL.

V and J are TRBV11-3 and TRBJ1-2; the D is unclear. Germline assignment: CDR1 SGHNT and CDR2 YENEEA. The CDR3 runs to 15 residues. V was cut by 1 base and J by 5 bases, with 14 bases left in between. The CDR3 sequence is CASSLARRTGYGYTF. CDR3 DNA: TGTGCCAGCAGCTTAGCACGCAGGACGGGGTATGGCTACACCTTC.

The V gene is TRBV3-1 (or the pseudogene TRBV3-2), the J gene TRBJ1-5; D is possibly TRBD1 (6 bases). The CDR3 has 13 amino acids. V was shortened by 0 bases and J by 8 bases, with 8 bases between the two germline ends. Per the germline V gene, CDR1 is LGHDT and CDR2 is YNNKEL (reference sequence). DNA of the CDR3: TGTGCCAGCAGCCAAGATAAGGGGGAGCCCCAGCATTTT. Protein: CASSQDKGEPQHF.

The chain's CDR3 is CASIDSQSDTQYF. CDR3 DNA: TGTGCCAGCATTGACTCCCAGTCAGATACGCAGTATTTT. V usage is TRBV28 and J usage is TRBJ2-3, with D unclear. The V end lost 7 bases, the J end lost 4 bases, and 12 bases lay between the germline ends. The CDR3 totals 13 residues. Germline lookup yields CDR1 MDHEN and CDR2 SYDVKM.

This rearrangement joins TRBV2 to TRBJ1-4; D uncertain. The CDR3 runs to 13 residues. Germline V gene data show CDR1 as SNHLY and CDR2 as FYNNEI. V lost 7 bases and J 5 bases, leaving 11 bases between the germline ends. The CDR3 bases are TGTGCCAGCAACGGGGTAGGGAATGAAAAACTGTTTTTT. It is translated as CASNGVGNEKLFF.

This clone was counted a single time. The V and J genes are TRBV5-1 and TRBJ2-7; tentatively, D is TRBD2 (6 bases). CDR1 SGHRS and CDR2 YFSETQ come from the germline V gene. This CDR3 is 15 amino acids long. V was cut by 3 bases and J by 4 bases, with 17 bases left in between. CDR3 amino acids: CASSWDSENIYEQYF. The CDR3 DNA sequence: TGCGCCAGCAGCTGGGACTCGGAAAATATTTACGAGCAGTACTTC.

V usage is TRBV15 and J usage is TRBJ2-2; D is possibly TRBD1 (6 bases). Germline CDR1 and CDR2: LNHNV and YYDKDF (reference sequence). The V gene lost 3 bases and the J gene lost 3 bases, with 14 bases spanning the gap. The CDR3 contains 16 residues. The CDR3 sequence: CATSRGALPDTGELFF. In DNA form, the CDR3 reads TGTGCCACCAGCAGGGGGGCGCTCCCGGACACCGGGGAGCTGTTTTTT.

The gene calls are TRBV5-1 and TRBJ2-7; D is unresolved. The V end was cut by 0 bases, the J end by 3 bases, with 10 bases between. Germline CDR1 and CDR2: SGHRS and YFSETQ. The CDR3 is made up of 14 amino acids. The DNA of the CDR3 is TGCGCCAGCAGCTTGGCCCTATCTATCTACGAGCAGTACTTC. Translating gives CASSLALSIYEQYF.

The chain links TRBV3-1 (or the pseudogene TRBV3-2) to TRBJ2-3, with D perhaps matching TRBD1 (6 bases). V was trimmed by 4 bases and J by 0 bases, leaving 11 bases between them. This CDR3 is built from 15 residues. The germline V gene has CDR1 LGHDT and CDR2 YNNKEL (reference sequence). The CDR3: CASSPGQHSTDTQYF. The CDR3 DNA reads TGTGCCAGCAGCCCGGGACAACACAGCACAGATACGCAGTATTTT.

CDR3 sequence (DNA): TGTGCCAGCAGCTCACAAATGGATCAGCCCCAGCATTTT. Protein product: CASSSQMDQPQHF. This rearrangement joins TRBV7-3 to TRBJ1-5; D remains unclear. Germline V gene data show CDR1 as SGHTA and CDR2 as FQGTGA. Trimming cost V 4 bases and J 5 bases, with 9 bases left between them. CDR3 length equals 13 residues.

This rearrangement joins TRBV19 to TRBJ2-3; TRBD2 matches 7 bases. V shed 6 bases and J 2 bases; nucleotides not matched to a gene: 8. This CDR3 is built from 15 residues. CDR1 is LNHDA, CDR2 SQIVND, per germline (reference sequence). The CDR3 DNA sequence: TGTGCCAGTAGGCCCGGGACTATATACACAGATACGCAGTATTTT. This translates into CASRPGTIYTDTQYF.

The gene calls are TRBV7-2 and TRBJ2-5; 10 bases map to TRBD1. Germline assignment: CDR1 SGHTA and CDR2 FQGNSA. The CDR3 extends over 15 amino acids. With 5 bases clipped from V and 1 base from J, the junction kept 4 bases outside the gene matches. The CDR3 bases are TGTGCCAGCAGCCCGGACAGGGGGAGCCAAGAGACCCAGTACTTC. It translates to CASSPDRGSQETQYF.

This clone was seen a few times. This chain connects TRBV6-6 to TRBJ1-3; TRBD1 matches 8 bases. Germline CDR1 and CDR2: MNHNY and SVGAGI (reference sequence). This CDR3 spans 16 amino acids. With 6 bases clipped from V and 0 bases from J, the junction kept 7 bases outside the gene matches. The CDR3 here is CASRSGTGRSGNTIYF. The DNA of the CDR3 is TGTGCCAGCAGATCCGGGACAGGCCGCTCTGGAAACACCATATATTTT.